This entry is about one T cell receptor beta chain. The table lists this clonotype with many counts. The antigen it recognizes is unknown. No base qualities exist here, and no much larger clone lies one base off it. The library was generated by PCR. This sample was sequenced with an Illumina HiSeq 2500. TCR library preparation used molecular barcoding, with unique molecular identifiers applied to normalize quantification of the TCRbeta repertoire. TCRdb reworked the public reads: Q25 trimming with fastp, MiXCR clone assembly, productive beta chains retained. Every distinct CDR3 protein forms one entry, paired with its most common genes and DNA. The sample table contains 450,000 to 550,000 distinct CDR3 sequences; only one count was recorded for around 10% of them. About 14% of the sample comes from the top ten. This specimen's treatment or condition label, interpreted: allogeneic hematopoietic cell transplantation with graft depleted of TCRalphabeta T cells and CD19 B cells. The children who served as transplant recipients had been given grafts of TCRalphabeta/CD19-depleted allogeneic hematopoietic cells.

The sample originates from a study of T-cell reconstitution after alpha-beta-depleted transplantation in children (dated by TCRdb to 2016 to 2017). For context, the study as a whole: T-cell immune reconstitution after TCRalphabeta/CD19-depleted allogeneic hematopoietic cell transplantation in children was quantitatively tracked in the study by means of TCR repertoire profiling.

The germline V gene encodes CDR1 SGHRS and CDR2 YFSETQ. V is shortened by 4 bases, J by 0 bases, and the region joining them spans 13 bases. From the cysteine up to the phenylalanine, the CDR3 has a length of 16 residues. Kept here is only the CDR3 DNA, which spans 48 bases and is read in frame from base 1. The research as a whole found: In some patients, the high TCRbeta diversity seen at day 60 was put down to recipient T cells and intrathymic progenitors that had survived conditioning. About two months after transplant, the apparently early recovery of alphabetaT-cell counts reportedly depended on just several hundred clones that had expanded rapidly and came from non-depleted graft cells. Hyperexpanded clone frequencies declined over subsequent months; after one year, T-cell counts and TCRbeta diversity were mostly attributed to newly produced T cells.

The specimen was PBMCs, mostly from graft donor cells, collected 180 days after TCRalphabeta/CD19-depleted stem cell transplant. This TCR was recovered from a female patient aged 2-9 years who had a stem cell transplant for aplastic anemia, so the T cells may come from the graft donor. Recombination connected TRBV5-1 to TRBJ2-2, with the D segment identity uncertain. The CDR3 in this case is CASSRRLAANTGELFF. The DNA reads as follows: TGCGCCAGCAGCCGACGACTGGCCGCGAACACCGGGGAGCTGTTTTTT.